The text below deals with one T cell receptor beta chain. The sample originates from a study of T cells expressing NK-cell markers. Overall study context: Each TCR beta repertoire originated in sorted T cells that were CD3+CD56+NKG2C+, CD3+CD56+NKG2C- or CD3+CD56-NKG2C+.

TCRdb processed the 5' RACE reads again and assigns one entry to each CDR3 protein, with no DNA. In total, the table holds hundreds of thousands of distinct CDR3 sequences. CDR1 MNHNS and CDR2 SASEGT come from the germline V gene. CDR3 length: 13 residues. Sequences were obtained from blood T cells: a sorted CD56 or NKG2C T cell subset, CD4+ or CD8+ T cells, or bulk PBMC T cells (not recorded which). This chain uses TRBV6-1 with TRBJ1-1. This receptor was obtained from a woman between 18 and 69 years old in good health. CDR3 protein: CASIKDAGTEAFF.